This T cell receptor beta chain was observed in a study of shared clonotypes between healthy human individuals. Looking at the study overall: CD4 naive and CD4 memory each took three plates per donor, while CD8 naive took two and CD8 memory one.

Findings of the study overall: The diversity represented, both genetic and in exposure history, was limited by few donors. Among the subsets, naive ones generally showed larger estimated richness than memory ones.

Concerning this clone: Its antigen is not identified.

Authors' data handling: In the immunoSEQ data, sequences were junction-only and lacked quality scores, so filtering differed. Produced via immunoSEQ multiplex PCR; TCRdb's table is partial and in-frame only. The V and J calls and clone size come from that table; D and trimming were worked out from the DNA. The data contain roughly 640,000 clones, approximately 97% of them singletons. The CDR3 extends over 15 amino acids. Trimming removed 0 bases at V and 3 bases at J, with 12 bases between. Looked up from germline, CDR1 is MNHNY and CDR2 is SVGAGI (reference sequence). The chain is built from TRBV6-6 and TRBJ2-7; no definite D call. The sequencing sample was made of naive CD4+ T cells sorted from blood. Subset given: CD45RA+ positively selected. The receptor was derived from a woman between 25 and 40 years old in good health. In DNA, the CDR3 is TGTGCCAGCAGTTACTCGATTACCCGCGACTACGAGCAGTACTTC. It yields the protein CASSYSITRDYEQYF.